This T cell receptor beta chain was sequenced in a study of T cell responses to AZD1222 COVID-19 vaccine. Whole-study context: Analysis merged second doses at about 4 or about 12 weeks. Broader study findings: Nearly half of unique spike-specific TCRs reportedly avoided B.1.351 and B.1.1.7 mutated regions. Among those given AZD1222, only 5 to 7 were seropositive at baseline. Vaccine-related CD4 TCRs covered spike, predominating at 160-218 and 743-854.

Method: immunoSEQ multiplex PCR; TCRdb's copy keeps in-frame clones and lacks some. Of around 140,000 clones listed, about 93% were seen once; the top ten hold under 6.5%. The germline V and J ends were trimmed by 3 bases and 5 bases, with 13 bases remaining between them. The CDR3 extends over 15 amino acids. Germline-derived CDR1 and CDR2 are MDHEN and SYDVKM. On this clone itself: Its target is unknown.

The sequencing used peripheral blood, collected on day 0 of AZD1222 vaccination. The TCR was taken from an adult in good health. The chain has TRBV28 and TRBJ1-4; D possibly corresponds to TRBD1 (5 bases). CDR3 coding DNA: TGTGCCAGCAGTTTTGGGGGAGCAGGGAATGAAAAACTGTTTTTT. Encoded protein: CASSFGGAGNEKLFF.